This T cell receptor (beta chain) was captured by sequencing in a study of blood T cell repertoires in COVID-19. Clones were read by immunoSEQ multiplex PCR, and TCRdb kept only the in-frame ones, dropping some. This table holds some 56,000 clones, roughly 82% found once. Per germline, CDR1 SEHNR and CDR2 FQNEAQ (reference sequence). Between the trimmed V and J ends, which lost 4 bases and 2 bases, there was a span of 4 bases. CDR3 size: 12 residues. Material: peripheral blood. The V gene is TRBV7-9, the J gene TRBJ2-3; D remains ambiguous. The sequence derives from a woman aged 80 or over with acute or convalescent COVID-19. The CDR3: CASSYYTDTQYF. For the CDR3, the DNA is TGTGCCAGCAGCTACTACACAGATACGCAGTATTTT.